This T cell receptor beta chain derives from a study of post-analysis software for immune sequencing data. General study findings and limits: F-measure co-clustering was strong for batch-matched samples. Comparison with controls showed significantly lower normalized Chao1 diversity in multiple sclerosis patients. Four or five TRBV segments were more frequent in patients than controls; TRBV5-6, TRBV5-1 and TRBV20-1 belonged to this group.

Comment on this clonotype: What it binds is unknown.

TCR beta libraries were prepared from cDNA with unique molecular identifiers. Out of roughly 0.95 to 11 million T cells, 450,000 to 600,000 cDNA molecules were generated. TCRdb reanalysed the PCR reads using MiXCR and keeps one entry per CDR3 protein. Of fewer than 700,000 distinct CDR3 sequences in the sample, 44% are singletons; the top ten hold more than 1.5%. Germline CDR1 SGHRS, CDR2 YFSETQ. V was clipped by 4 bases and J by 0 bases; unmatched bases: 10. The CDR3 length is 19 residues. J is TRBJ2-1 and V is TRBV5-1; TRBD2 matches 13 bases. The receptor was derived from a girl aged 5 to 17 with multiple sclerosis. Material: blood. DNA for the CDR3: TGCGCCAGCAGCCTGACTAGCGGGAGGTCCCTGAGCTCCTACAATGAGCAGTTCTTC. It yields the protein CASSLTSGRSLSSYNEQFF.